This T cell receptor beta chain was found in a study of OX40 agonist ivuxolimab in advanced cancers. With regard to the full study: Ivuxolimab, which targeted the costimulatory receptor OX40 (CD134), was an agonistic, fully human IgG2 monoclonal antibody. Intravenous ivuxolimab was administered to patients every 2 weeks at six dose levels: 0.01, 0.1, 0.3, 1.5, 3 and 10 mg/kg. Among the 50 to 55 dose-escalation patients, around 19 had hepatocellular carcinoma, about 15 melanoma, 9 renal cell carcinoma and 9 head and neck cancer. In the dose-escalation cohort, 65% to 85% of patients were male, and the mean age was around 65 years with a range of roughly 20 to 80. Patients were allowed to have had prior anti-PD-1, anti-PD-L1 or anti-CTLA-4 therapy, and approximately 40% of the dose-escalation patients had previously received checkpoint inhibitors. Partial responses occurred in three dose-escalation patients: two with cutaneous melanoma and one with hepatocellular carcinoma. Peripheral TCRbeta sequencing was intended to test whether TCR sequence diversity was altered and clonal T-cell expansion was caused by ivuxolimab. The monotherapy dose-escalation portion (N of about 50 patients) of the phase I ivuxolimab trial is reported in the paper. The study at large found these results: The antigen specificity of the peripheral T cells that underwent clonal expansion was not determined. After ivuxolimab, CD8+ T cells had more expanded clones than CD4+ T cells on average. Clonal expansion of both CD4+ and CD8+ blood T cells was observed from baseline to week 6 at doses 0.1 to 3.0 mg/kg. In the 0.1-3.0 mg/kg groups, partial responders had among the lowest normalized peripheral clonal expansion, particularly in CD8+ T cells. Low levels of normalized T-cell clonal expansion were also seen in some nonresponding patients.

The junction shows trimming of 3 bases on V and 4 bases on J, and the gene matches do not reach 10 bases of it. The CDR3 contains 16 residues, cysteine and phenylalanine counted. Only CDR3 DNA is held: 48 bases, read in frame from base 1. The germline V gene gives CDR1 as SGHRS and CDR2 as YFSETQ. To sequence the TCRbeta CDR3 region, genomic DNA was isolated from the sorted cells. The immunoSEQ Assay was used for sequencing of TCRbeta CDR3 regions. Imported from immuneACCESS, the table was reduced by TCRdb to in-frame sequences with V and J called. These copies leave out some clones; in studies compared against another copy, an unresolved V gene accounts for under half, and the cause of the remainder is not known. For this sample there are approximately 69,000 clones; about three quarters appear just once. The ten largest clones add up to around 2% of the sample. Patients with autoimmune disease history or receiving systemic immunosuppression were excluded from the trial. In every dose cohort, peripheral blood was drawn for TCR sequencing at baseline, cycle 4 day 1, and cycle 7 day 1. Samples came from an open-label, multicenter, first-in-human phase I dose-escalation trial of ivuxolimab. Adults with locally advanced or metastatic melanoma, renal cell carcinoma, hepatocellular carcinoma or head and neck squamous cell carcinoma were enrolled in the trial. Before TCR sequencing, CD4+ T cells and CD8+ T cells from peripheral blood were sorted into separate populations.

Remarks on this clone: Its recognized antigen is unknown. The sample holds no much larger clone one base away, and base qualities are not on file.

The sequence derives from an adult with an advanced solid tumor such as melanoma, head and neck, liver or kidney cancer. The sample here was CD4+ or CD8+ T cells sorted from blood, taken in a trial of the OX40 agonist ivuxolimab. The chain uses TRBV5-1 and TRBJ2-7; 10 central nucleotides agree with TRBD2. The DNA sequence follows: TGCGCCAGCAGCTGGACTAAAGCGGGAGGGCTTTACGAGCAGTACTTC. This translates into CASSWTKAGGLYEQYF.